Following are 22 T cell receptor beta chains from one sample sequenced in a study of T cells in Graves' hyperthyroidism and ophthalmopathy. Amplification yielded TCR beta CDR3 regions, with RNA transcripts as the source. The HTBI primer set served for first-round RT-PCR of the TCR CDR3. From the multiplex PCR reads, TCRdb called clonotypes with MiXCR, one entry per CDR3 protein. This table has 600,000 to 800,000 distinct CDR3 sequences, approximately 36% appearing once. The sample consisted of blood. Receptors originate from a woman in her thirties or forties with Graves' hyperthyroidism.

In its sample, this clonotype was seen many times. This chain links TRBV29-1 with TRBJ2-5, with TRBD1 as a possible D gene (6 bases). CDR1 and CDR2 (germline): SQVTM, ANQGSEA. CDR3 length equals 13 residues. The V and J ends lost 7 bases and 4 bases respectively, with 16 bases between them. The CDR3 loop is CSGITQGLETQYF. The CDR3 DNA sequence: TGCAGCGGGATAACACAGGGTCTAGAGACCCAGTACTTC. Full variable domain (missing parts from reference TRBV29-1 and TRBJ2-5): SAVISQKPSRDICQRGTSLTIQCQVDSQVTMMFWYRQQPGQSLTLIATANQGSEATYESGFVIDKFPISRPNLTFSTLTVSNMSPEDSSIYLCSGITQGLETQYFGPGTRLLVL.

This clonotype was counted between two and nine times. This chain links TRBV5-6 with TRBJ1-1; D is unresolved. CDR3 length: 15 amino acids. Germline V gene data show CDR1 as SGHDT and CDR2 as YYEEEE. The V end lost 3 bases, the J end lost 0 bases, and 12 bases lay between the germline ends. The CDR3 nucleotides are TGTGCCAGCAGCTACGACACCATCTTGAACACTGAAGCTTTCTTT. Translating it yields CASSYDTILNTEAFF.

This clonotype was detected many times. The rearrangement uses TRBV20-1 and TRBJ2-5, with TRBD1 matching 7 bases. V was clipped by 3 bases and J by 0 bases; unmatched bases: 7. This CDR3 has 15 amino acids. The V gene's germline CDR1 is DFQATT and CDR2 SNEGSKA (reference sequence). Written as DNA, the CDR3 is TGCAGTGCTAGCCGACCGGACAGGAACCAAGAGACCCAGTACTTC. It specifies CSASRPDRNQETQYF.

This chain uses TRBV7-3 with TRBJ2-7; TRBD1 agrees at 7 bases. CDR3 length: 15 amino acids. Germline trimming cut 4 bases from V and 3 bases from J; bases unmatched to any gene: 9. In germline, CDR1 is SGHTA, CDR2 FQGTGA. The CDR3 reads CASSWTGPGGYEQYF. CDR3 nucleotide sequence: TGTGCCAGCAGCTGGACCGGGCCAGGGGGCTACGAGCAGTACTTC. Looking up the rest from reference TRBV7-3 and TRBJ2-7 gives the full variable domain: GAGVSQTPSNKVTEKGKYVELRCDPISGHTALYWYRQSLGQGPEFLIYFQGTGAADDSGLPNDRFFAVRPEGSVSTLKIQRTERGDSAVYLCASSWTGPGGYEQYFGPGTRLTVT.

The V gene is TRBV15, the J gene TRBJ1-2, with D possibly matching TRBD1 (5 bases). With 3 bases removed from V and 6 bases from J, the gap between germline ends came to 23 bases. The CDR3 is 17 residues long. Germline CDR1 and CDR2: LNHNV and YYDKDF (reference sequence). The CDR3 region has the DNA TGTGCCACCAGCAGTCAGGGAGTCAGGTCTGGATTGGATGGCTACACCTTC. The encoded protein is CATSSQGVRSGLDGYTF.

The rearrangement joins TRBV2 to TRBJ1-5; D gene uncertain. The V gene's germline CDR1 is SNHLY and CDR2 FYNNEI. The V end lost 2 bases, the J end lost 0 bases, and 8 bases lay between the germline ends. The CDR3 totals 15 residues. The CDR3 sequence is CASSESRDSNQPQHF. The CDR3 nucleotides are TGTGCCAGCAGTGAAAGTAGAGATAGCAATCAGCCCCAGCATTTT. Variable domain in full (rest from reference TRBV2 and TRBJ1-5): EPEVTQTPSHQVTQMGQEVILRCVPISNHLYFYWYRQILGQKVEFLVSFYNNEISEKSEIFDDQFSVERPDGSNFTLKIRSTKLEDSAMYFCASSESRDSNQPQHFGDGTRLSIL.

The chain links TRBV20-1 to TRBJ2-2, with 8 bases identical to TRBD1. Per germline, CDR1 DFQATT and CDR2 SNEGSKA (reference sequence). Trimming cost V 6 bases and J 6 bases; bases outside gene matches: 9. The CDR3 is 14 residues long. The CDR3 bases are TGCAGTGCCCCTAGGCCAGGGGGCCCCGGGGAGCTGTTTTTT. Residues: CSAPRPGGPGELFF.

This clonotype appeared a few times. The chain couples TRBV7-2 to TRBJ1-2, with 11 bases fitting TRBD1. V trimming: 5 bases; J trimming: 3 bases; junction bases outside the gene matches: 14. Germline V lookup: CDR1 SGHTA, CDR2 FQGNSA. The CDR3 contains 18 residues. DNA of the CDR3: TGTGCCAGCAGCCAAGGGACAGGGGGAGGGTCCTTCGACTATGGCTACACCTTC. Translation: CASSQGTGGGSFDYGYTF.

This clonotype was observed at least ten times. The chain couples TRBV20-1 to TRBJ1-1; D unclear. Germline-derived CDR1 and CDR2 are DFQATT and SNEGSKA (reference sequence). The CDR3 is 11 amino acids. V lost 4 bases to trimming and J lost 1 base, with 4 bases between them. The chain's CDR3 is CSAIRNTEAFF. The DNA of the CDR3 is TGCAGTGCTATCAGGAACACTGAAGCTTTCTTT.

This clonotype was observed once. This may be a read error, as it is one base from a much larger clone. The V call is TRBV29-1, the J call TRBJ2-2, with D perhaps TRBD2 (7 bases). The CDR3 has 15 residues. With 1 base removed from V and 4 bases from J, the gap between germline ends came to 13 bases. Germline CDR1 SQVTM, CDR2 ANQGSEA. The CDR3 is CSVEGGGRGTGELFF. For the CDR3, the DNA is TGCAGCGTTGAAGGGGGGGGCAGGGGCACCGGGGAGCTGTTTTTT.

This clonotype was seen at least ten times. This rearrangement joins TRBV2 to TRBJ1-2; unclear D gene. Trimming stripped 1 base from V and 2 bases from J, with 8 bases between. Germline V CDR1 and CDR2: SNHLY, FYNNEI. The CDR3 sequence is 14 residues long. The CDR3 loop reads CASSEGGPNYGYTF. The CDR3 DNA reads TGTGCCAGCAGTGAAGGCGGTCCCAACTATGGCTACACCTTC.

Points on this clonotype: A read error may account for a junction end that differs from germline. The chain has TRBV7-9 and TRBJ1-1; D is perhaps TRBD1 (5 bases). Germline V gives CDR1 SEHNR, CDR2 FQNEAQ (reference sequence). This CDR3 is 15 amino acids long. The DNA of the CDR3 is TGTGCCAGCAGGTTAGCCTCCATAAGGACATCACAAGCTTTCTTT. The encoded protein is CASRLASIRTSQAFF.

This clonotype has only a few counts. The chain couples TRBV27 to TRBJ1-1; perhaps TRBD1 as D (5 bases). Looked up from germline, CDR1 is MNHEY and CDR2 is SMNVEV (reference sequence). The CDR3 consists of 16 residues. V lost 4 bases and J 0 bases, leaving 15 bases between the germline ends. CDR3 in DNA: TGTGCCAGCAGTTCAAATCAGGGAACGATGAACACTGAAGCTTTCTTT. Translation gives CASSSNQGTMNTEAFF.

This clonotype was seen ten or more times. The chain combines TRBV20-1 with TRBJ2-7; unclear D gene. The CDR3 covers 13 residues. With 0 bases removed from V and 1 base from J, the gap between germline ends came to 7 bases. CDR1 and CDR2 from the germline V gene are DFQATT and SNEGSKA (reference sequence). In DNA form, the CDR3 reads TGCAGTGCTAGAGATCGAGAGTCCTACGAGCAGTACTTC. Its protein product is CSARDRESYEQYF.

This chain links TRBV12-3 or TRBV12-4 with TRBJ1-2; D gene ambiguous. Between the trimmed V and J ends, which lost 5 bases and 2 bases, there was a span of 12 bases. This CDR3 has 14 residues. The CDR3 protein is CASSPAPANYGYTF. The CDR3 DNA sequence: TGTGCCAGCAGTCCCGCCCCGGCGAACTATGGCTACACCTTC.

The chain uses TRBV20-1 and TRBJ1-3; D is undetermined. CDR1 DFQATT and CDR2 SNEGSKA come from the germline V gene (reference sequence). With 2 bases removed from V and 0 bases from J, the gap between germline ends came to 11 bases. CDR3 length: 15 amino acids. The CDR3 coding sequence is TGCAGTGCTAGACTAGCGGGGAACTCTGGAAACACCATATATTTT. It specifies CSARLAGNSGNTIYF.

The V gene is TRBV24-1, the J gene TRBJ2-7; TRBD1 is a possible D gene (8 bases). The CDR3 is 15 amino acids. CDR1 is KGHDR, CDR2 SFDVKD, per germline. The ends were cut back, 5 bases at V and 4 bases at J, with 17 bases in the middle. CDR3 bases: TGTGCCACCAGTGCTCCTCTACAGGGGGGGTACGAGCAGTACTTC. Translation gives CATSAPLQGGYEQYF.

The table lists this clonotype with a few counts. The genes are TRBV7-2 and TRBJ1-5; no clear D gene. V was trimmed by 4 bases and J by 0 bases, leaving 7 bases between them. The CDR3 runs to 14 residues. Looked up from germline, CDR1 is SGHTA and CDR2 is FQGNSA. The CDR3 spells CASSSFGSNQPQHF. CDR3 nucleotides: TGTGCCAGCAGCTCCTTCGGTAGCAATCAGCCCCAGCATTTT.

This clonotype showed up many times. J is TRBJ2-2 and V is TRBV29-1; possibly TRBD1 for D (5 bases). Germline V gives CDR1 SQVTM, CDR2 ANQGSEA. The CDR3 covers 14 residues. Trimming removed 0 bases at V and 0 bases at J, with 5 bases between. In DNA, the CDR3 is TGCAGCGTTGAAGACAGGGCGAACACCGGGGAGCTGTTTTTT. It translates to CSVEDRANTGELFF.

This clonotype occurred many times. This chain links TRBV19 with TRBJ1-5, with no clear D. Germline values: CDR1 LNHDA, CDR2 SQIVND (reference sequence). CDR3 length equals 12 residues. Trimming took off 7 bases at V and 0 bases at J, with 4 bases between the two ends. This CDR3 is CASTNSNQPQHF. The CDR3 DNA is TGTGCCAGTACTAATAGCAATCAGCCCCAGCATTTT. The variable domain in full, completed from reference TRBV19 and TRBJ1-5, reads DGGITQSPKYLFRKEGQNVTLSCEQNLNHDAMYWYRQDPGQGLRLIYYSQIVNDFQKGDIAEGYSVSREKKESFPLTVTSAQKNPTAFYLCASTNSNQPQHFGDGTRLSIL.

This chain uses TRBV10-3 with TRBJ2-2; 8 nucleotides agree with TRBD1. The germline V gene has CDR1 ENHRY and CDR2 SYGVKD. V was clipped by 6 bases and J by 7 bases; unmatched bases: 13. The CDR3 contains 16 residues. This CDR3 reads CAIREDPKDRDGELFF. The CDR3 nucleotides are TGTGCCATCAGGGAGGACCCCAAGGACAGGGACGGGGAGCTGTTTTTT.

The chain combines TRBV4-3 with TRBJ2-2; D might be TRBD2 (5 bases). V gave up 5 bases and J gave up 1 base, with 14 bases separating them. Germline assignment: CDR1 LGHNA and CDR2 YSLEER. The CDR3 runs 16 residues. The CDR3 DNA reads as TGCGCCAGCAGCTCACTAGACGGGGAGAACACCGGGGAGCTGTTTTTT. This sequence encodes CASSSLDGENTGELFF.